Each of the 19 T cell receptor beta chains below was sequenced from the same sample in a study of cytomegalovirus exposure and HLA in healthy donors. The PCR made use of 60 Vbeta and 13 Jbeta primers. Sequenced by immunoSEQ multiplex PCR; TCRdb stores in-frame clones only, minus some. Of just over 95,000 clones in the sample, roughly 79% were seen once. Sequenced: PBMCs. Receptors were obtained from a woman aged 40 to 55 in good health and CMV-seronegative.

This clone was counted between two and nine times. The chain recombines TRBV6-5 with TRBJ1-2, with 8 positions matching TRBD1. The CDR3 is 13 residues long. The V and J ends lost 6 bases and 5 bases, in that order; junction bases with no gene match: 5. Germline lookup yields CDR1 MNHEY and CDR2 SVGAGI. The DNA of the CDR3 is TGTGCCAGCAGCCCAGGGGGCATTTATGGCTACACCTTC. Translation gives CASSPGGIYGYTF.

The CDR3 loop reads CASSPWGLNEAFF. The CDR3 nucleotides read TGTGCCAGCAGCCCCTGGGGACTGAATGAAGCTTTCTTT. The chain couples TRBV6-5 to TRBJ1-1; the D gene is possibly TRBD1 (5 bases). The germline CDR1 and CDR2 sequences are MNHEY and SVGAGI. The CDR3 runs 13 residues. Trimming took off 6 bases at V and 7 bases at J, with 15 bases between the two ends.

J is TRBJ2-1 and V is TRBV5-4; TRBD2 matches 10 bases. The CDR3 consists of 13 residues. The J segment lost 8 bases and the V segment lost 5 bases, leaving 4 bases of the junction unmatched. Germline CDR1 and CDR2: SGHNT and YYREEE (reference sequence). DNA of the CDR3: TGTGCCAGCAGGAGGACTAGCGGTGATGAGCAGTTCTTC. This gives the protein CASRRTSGDEQFF.

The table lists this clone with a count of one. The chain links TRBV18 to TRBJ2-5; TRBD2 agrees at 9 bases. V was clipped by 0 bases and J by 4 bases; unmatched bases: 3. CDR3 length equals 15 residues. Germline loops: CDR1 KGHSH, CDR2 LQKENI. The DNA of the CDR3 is TGTGCCAGCTCACCACCGGGACTAGCAGGAGAGACCCAGTACTTC. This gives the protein CASSPPGLAGETQYF.

The CDR3 reads CASKPRTGGLDTIYF. In nucleotides, the CDR3 is TGCGCCAGCAAACCGCGGACAGGGGGCTTGGACACCATATATTTT. The V gene is TRBV5-1, the J gene TRBJ1-3; 11 nucleotides line up with TRBD1. This CDR3 has 15 residues. Looked up from germline, CDR1 is SGHRS and CDR2 is YFSETQ. V shed 6 bases and J 8 bases; nucleotides not matched to a gene: 10.

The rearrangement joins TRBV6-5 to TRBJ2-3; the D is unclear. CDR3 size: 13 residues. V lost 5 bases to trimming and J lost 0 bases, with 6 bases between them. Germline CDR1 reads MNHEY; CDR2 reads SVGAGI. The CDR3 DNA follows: TGTGCCAGCAGTCTAACTAGCACAGATACGCAGTATTTT. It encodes CASSLTSTDTQYF.

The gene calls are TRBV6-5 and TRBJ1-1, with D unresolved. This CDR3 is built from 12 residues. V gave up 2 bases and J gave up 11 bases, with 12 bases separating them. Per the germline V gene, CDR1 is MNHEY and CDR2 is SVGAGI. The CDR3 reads CASSYTRESAFF. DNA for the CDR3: TGTGCCAGCAGTTACACCCGCGAGTCTGCTTTCTTT.

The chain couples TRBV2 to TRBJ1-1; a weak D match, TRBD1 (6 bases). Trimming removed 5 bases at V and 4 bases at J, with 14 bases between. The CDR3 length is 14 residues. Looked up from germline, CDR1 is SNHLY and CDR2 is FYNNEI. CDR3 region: CASSLQGTATEAFF. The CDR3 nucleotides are TGTGCCAGCAGTCTCCAGGGGACGGCCACTGAAGCTTTCTTT.

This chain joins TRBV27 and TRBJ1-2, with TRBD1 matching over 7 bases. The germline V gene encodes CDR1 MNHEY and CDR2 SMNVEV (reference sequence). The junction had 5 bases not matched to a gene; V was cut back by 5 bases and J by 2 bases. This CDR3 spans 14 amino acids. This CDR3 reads CASSPGQDNYGYTF. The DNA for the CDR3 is TGTGCCAGCAGTCCCGGACAGGACAACTATGGCTACACCTTC.

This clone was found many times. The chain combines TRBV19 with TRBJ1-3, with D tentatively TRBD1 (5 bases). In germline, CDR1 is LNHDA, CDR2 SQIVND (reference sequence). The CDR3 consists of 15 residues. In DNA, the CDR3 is TGTGGATTGGGGACTTCCAAGAGCTCTGGAAACACCATATATTTT. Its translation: CGLGTSKSSGNTIYF.

CDR3: CASRKPSGGVNEQFF. The CDR3 DNA is TGTGCCAGCAGGAAACCTAGCGGGGGGGTAAATGAGCAGTTCTTC. The chain recombines TRBV6-1 with TRBJ2-1; TRBD2 matches 12 bases. The J segment lost 7 bases and the V segment lost 6 bases, leaving 7 bases of the junction unmatched. Germline V gives CDR1 MNHNS, CDR2 SASEGT. The CDR3 spans 15 residues.

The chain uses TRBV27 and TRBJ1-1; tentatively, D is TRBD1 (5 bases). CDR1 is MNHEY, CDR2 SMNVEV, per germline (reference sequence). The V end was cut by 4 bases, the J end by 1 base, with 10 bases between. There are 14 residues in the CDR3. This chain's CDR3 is CASSWAGWNTEAFF. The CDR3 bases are TGTGCCAGCAGTTGGGCAGGGTGGAACACTGAAGCTTTCTTT.

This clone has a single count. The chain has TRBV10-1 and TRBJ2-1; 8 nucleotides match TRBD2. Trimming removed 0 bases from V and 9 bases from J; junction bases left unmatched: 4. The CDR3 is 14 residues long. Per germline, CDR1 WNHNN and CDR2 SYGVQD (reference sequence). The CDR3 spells CASSESLAASEQFF. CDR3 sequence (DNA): TGCGCCAGCAGTGAGTCACTAGCGGCTTCTGAGCAGTTCTTC.

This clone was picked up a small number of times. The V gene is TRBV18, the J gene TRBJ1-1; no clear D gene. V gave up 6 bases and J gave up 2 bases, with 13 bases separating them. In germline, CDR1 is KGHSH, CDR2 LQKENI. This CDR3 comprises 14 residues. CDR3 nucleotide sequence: TGTGCCAGCTCCCCCTCGTCCAGAAACACTGAAGCTTTCTTT. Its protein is CASSPSSRNTEAFF.

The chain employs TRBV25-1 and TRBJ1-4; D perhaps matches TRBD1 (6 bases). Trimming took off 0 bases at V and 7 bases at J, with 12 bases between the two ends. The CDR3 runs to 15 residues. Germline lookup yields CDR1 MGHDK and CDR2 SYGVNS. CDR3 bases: TGTGCCAGCAGTGAATACAGGGGACTATTTGAAAAACTGTTTTTT. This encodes CASSEYRGLFEKLFF.

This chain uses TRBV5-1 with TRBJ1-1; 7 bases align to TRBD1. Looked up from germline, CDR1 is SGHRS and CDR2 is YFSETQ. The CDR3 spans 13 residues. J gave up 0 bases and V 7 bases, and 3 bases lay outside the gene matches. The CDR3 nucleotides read TGCGCCAGCCGGGACAGCATGAACACTGAAGCTTTCTTT. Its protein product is CASRDSMNTEAFF. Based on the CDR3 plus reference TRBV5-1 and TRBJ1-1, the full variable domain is KAGVTQTPRYLIKTRGQQVTLSCSPISGHRSVSWYQQTPGQGLQFLFEYFSETQRNKGNFPGRFSGRQFSNSRSEMNVSTLELGDSALYLCASRDSMNTEAFFGQGTRLTVV.

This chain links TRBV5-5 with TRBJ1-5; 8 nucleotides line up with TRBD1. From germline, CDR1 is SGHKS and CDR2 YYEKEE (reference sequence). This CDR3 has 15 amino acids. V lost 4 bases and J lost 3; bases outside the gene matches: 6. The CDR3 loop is CASSLGQGLNQPQHF. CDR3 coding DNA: TGTGCCAGCAGCCTCGGACAGGGCCTCAATCAGCCCCAGCATTTT.

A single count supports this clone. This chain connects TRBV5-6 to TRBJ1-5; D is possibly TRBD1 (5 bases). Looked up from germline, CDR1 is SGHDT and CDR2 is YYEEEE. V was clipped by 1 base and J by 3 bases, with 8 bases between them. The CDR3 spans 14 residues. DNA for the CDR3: TGTGCCAGCAGCTTGTGGGACTTCAATCAGCCCCAGCATTTT. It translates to CASSLWDFNQPQHF. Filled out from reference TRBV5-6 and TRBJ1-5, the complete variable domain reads DAGVTQSPTHLIKTRGQQVTLRCSPKSGHDTVSWYQQALGQGPQFIFQYYEEEERQRGNFPDRFSGHQFPNYSSELNVNALLLGDSALYLCASSLWDFNQPQHFGDGTRLSIL.

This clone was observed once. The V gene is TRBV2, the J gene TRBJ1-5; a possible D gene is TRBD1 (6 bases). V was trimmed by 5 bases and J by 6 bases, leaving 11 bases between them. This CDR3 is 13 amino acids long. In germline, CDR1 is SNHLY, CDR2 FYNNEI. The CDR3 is CASSLQGSQPQHF. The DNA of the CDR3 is TGTGCCAGCAGTTTACAGGGCAGTCAGCCCCAGCATTTT.